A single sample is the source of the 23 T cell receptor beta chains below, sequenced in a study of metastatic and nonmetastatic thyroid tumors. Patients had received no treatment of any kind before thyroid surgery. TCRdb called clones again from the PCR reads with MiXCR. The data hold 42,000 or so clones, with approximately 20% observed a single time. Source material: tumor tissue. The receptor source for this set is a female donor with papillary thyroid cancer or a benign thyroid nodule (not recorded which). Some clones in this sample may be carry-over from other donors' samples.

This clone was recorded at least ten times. CDR3 DNA: TGTGCCAGCAGCTTAGAAGGACAGCACTATGGCTACACCTTC. Translation: CASSLEGQHYGYTF. The chain carries TRBV7-2 and TRBJ1-2, with a possible D match to TRBD1 (6 bases). The V and J ends lost 1 base and 3 bases respectively, with 9 bases between them. CDR1 and CDR2 (germline): SGHTA, FQGNSA. The CDR3 spans 14 residues.

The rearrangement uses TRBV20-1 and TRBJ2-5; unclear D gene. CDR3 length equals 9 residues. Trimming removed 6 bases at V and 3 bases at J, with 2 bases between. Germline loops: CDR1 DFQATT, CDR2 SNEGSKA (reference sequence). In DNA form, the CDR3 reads TGCAGTGCCGAAGAGACCCAGTACTTC. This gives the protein CSAEETQYF.

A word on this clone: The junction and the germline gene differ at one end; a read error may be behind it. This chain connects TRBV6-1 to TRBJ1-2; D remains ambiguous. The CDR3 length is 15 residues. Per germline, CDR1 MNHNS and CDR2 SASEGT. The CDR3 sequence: CASIEFPRRGGGYTF. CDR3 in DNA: TGTGCCAGCATTGAATTTCCTAGGAGAGGCGGAGGCTACACCTTC.

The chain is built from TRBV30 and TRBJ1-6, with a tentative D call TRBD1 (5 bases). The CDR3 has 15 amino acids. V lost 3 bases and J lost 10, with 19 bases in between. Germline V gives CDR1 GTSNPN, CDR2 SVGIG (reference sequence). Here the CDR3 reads CAWSNGDPVASPLHF. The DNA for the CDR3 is TGTGCCTGGAGCAACGGGGACCCTGTCGCCTCACCCCTCCACTTT.

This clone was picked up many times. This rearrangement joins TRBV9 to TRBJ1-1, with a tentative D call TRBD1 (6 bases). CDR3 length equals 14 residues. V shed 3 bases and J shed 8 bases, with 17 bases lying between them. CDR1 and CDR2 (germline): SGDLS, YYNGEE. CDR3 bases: TGTGCCAGCAGCGCCCTAATTCCCGGGACAGAAGCTTTCTTT. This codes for CASSALIPGTEAFF.

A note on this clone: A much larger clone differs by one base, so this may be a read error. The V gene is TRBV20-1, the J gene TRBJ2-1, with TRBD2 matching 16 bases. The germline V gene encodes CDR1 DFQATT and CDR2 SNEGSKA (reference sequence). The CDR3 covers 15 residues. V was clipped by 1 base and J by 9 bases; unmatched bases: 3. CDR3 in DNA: TGCAGTGCTAGAGGTGGGACTAGCGGGGGGGTTGAGCAGTTCTTC. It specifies CSARGGTSGGVEQFF.

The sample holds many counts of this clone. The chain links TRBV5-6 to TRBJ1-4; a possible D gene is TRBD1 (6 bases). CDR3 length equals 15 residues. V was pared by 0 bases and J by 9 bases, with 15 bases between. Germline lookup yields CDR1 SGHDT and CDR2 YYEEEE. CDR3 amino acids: CASSLGAAGDQKLFF. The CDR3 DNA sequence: TGTGCCAGCAGCTTGGGCGCGGCAGGGGATCAAAAACTGTTTTTT.

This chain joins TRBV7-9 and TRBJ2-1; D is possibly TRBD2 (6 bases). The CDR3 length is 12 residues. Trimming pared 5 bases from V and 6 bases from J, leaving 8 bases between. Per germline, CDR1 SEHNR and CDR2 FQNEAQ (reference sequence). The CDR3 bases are TGTGCCAGCAGCCGGGACTTCAATGAGCAGTTCTTC. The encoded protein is CASSRDFNEQFF.

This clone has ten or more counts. The CDR3 DNA reads TGTGCCAGCAGTGGAGGGGCGGACAATGAGCAGTTCTTC. Translation: CASSGGADNEQFF. This chain joins TRBV6-1 and TRBJ2-1; D is tentatively TRBD1 or TRBD2 (5 bases each). Looked up from germline, CDR1 is MNHNS and CDR2 is SASEGT. The CDR3 totals 13 residues. V was pared by 4 bases and J by 5 bases, with 9 bases between.

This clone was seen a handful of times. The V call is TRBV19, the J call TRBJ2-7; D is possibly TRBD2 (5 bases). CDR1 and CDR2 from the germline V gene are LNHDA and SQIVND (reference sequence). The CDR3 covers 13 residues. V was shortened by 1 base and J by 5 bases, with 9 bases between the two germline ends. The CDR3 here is CASSIVHGDEQYF. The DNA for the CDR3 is TGTGCCAGTAGTATAGTGCACGGGGACGAGCAGTACTTC. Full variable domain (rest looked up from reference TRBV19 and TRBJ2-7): DGGITQSPKYLFRKEGQNVTLSCEQNLNHDAMYWYRQDPGQGLRLIYYSQIVNDFQKGDIAEGYSVSREKKESFPLTVTSAQKNPTAFYLCASSIVHGDEQYFGPGTRLTVT.

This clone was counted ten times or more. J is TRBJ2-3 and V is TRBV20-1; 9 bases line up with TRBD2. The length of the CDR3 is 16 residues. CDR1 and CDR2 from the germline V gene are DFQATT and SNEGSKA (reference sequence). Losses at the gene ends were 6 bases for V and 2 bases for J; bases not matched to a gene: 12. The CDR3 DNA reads TGCAGTGCCTTAAAGAGGGTAGCGGGGGCCACAGATACGCAGTATTTT. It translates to CSALKRVAGATDTQYF.

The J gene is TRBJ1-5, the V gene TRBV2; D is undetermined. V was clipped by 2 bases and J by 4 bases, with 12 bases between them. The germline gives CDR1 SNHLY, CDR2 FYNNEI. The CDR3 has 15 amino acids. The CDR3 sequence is CASSERTQSNQPQHF. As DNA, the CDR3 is TGTGCCAGCAGTGAAAGAACACAGTCGAATCAGCCCCAGCATTTT.

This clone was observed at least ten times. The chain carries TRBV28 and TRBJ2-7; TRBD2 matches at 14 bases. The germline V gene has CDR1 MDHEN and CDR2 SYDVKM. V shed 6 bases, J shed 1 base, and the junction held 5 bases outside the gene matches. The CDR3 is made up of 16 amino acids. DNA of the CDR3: TGTGCCAGCAGCGATGGGACTAGCGGGAGATCCTACGAGCAGTACTTC. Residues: CASSDGTSGRSYEQYF.

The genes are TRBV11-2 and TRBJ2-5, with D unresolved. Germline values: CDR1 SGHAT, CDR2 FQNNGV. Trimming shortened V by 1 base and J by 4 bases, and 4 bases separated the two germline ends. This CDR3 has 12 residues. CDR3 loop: CASSLVAETQYF. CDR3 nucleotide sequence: TGTGCCAGCAGCTTAGTCGCAGAGACCCAGTACTTC.

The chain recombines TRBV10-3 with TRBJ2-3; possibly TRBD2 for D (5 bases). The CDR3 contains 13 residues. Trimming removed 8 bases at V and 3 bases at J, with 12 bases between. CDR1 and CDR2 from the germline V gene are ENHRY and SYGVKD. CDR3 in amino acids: CAIFLEGTDTQYF. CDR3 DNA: TGTGCCATCTTCCTAGAGGGAACAGATACGCAGTATTTT.

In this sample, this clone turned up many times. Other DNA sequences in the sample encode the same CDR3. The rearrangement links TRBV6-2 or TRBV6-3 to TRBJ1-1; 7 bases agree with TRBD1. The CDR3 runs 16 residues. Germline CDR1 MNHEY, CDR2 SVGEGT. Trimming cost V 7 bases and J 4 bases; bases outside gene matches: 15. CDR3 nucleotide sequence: TGTGCCAGCACCCCCGGGCGGGGGGCAGGGGGCACTGAAGCTTTCTTT. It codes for CASTPGRGAGGTEAFF.

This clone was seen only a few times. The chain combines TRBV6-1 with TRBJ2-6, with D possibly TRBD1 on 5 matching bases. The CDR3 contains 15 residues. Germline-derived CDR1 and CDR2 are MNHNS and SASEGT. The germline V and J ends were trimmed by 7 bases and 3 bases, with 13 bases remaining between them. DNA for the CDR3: TGTGCCAGCATCCGACAGTGCGGTGGGGCCAACGTCCTGACTTTC. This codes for CASIRQCGGANVLTF.

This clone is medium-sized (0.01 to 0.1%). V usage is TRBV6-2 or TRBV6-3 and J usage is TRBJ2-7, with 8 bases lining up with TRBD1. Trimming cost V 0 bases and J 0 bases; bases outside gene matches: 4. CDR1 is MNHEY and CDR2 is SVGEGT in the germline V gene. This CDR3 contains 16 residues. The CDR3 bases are TGTGCCAGCAGTTACTCGCCGGGACAGGTCTCCTACGAGCAGTACTTC. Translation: CASSYSPGQVSYEQYF.

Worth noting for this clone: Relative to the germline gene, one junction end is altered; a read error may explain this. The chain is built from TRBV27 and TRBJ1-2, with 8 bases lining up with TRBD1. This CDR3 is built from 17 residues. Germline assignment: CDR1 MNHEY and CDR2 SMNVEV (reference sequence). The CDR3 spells CVSKIRTGWDNKDGYTF. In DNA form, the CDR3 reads TGTGTCAGCAAGATTCGGACAGGGTGGGATAATAAAGATGGCTACACCTTC.

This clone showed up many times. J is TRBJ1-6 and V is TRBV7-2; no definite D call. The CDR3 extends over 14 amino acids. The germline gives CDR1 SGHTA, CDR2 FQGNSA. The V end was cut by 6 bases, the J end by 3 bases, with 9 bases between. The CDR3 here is CASSWTDYNSPLHF. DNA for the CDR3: TGTGCCAGCAGTTGGACGGACTATAATTCACCCCTCCACTTT.

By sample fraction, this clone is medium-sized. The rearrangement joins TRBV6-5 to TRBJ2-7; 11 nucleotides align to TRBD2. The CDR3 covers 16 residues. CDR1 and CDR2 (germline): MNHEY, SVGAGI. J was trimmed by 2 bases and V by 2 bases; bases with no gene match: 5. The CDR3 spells CASSYDQGLAAYEQYF. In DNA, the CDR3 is TGTGCCAGCAGTTACGACCAGGGACTAGCGGCCTACGAGCAGTACTTC.

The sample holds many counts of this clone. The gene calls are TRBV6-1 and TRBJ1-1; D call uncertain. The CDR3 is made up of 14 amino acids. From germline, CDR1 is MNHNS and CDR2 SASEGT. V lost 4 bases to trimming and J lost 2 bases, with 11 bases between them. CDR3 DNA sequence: TGTGCCAGCAGTGTTTGGGCAGGAAACACTGAAGCTTTCTTT. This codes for CASSVWAGNTEAFF.

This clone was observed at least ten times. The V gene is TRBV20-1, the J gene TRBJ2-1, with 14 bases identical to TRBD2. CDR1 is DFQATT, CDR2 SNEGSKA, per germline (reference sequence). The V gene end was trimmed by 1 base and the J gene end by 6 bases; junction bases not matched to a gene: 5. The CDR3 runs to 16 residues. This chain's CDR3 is CSARAGTSGSFNEQFF. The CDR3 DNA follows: TGCAGTGCTAGAGCCGGGACTAGCGGGAGTTTCAATGAGCAGTTCTTC.